This T cell receptor beta chain was sequenced during a study of blood T cell repertoires in COVID-19. Study as a whole: Sources were T cells, B-cell-depleted T cells, or PBMCs; the material itself was cDNA or gDNA.

Profiled with immunoSEQ multiplex PCR; TCRdb holds only in-frame clones, not every one. This table has fewer than 500,000 clones, around 87% appearing once. The V and J ends lost 0 bases and 0 bases respectively, with 14 bases between them. The CDR3 covers 18 residues. The germline gives CDR1 LGHNA, CDR2 YSLEER. Ages ranged from about 18 to 89 years, with residence in 24 US areas. Donors were grouped by their self-reported clinical history. Recovery among Cohort 3 donors was established by two negative PCRs, clearance, or symptom resolution. The TCR originated in a man aged 25 to 40 who had recovered from COVID-19. The chain combines TRBV4-3 with TRBJ1-4; tentative D call: TRBD1 (5 bases). The sequenced sample consisted of PBMCs or T cells enriched from blood (not recorded which). This CDR3 is CASSQDSAGLATNEKLFF. In DNA, the CDR3 is TGCGCCAGCAGCCAAGACTCGGCGGGGCTTGCAACTAATGAAAAACTGTTTTTT.